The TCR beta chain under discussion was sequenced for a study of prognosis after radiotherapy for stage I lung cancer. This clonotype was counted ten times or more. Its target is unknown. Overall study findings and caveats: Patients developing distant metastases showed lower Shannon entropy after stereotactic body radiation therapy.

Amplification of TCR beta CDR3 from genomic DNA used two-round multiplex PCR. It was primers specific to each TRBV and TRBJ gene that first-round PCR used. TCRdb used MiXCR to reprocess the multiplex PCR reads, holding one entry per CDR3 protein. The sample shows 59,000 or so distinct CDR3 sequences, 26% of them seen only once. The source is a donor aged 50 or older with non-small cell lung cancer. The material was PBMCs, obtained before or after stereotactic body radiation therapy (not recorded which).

In DNA form, the CDR3 reads TGTGCCAGCAGTTTAGCAGGGTTGGGGAACACAGATACGCAGTATTTT. Residues: CASSLAGLGNTDTQYF. This chain uses TRBV27 with TRBJ2-3; TRBD1 is a possible D gene (5 bases). Germline V lookup: CDR1 MNHEY, CDR2 SMNVEV (reference sequence). V gave up 2 bases and J gave up 2 bases, with 14 bases separating them. The CDR3 sequence is 16 residues long.